One TCR beta chain is described in this entry. Antigen: not known. The sample originates from a study of OX40 agonist ivuxolimab in advanced cancers. About the study: Patients achieving partial responses numbered three: one hepatocellular carcinoma case and two cutaneous melanoma cases. Findings of the study overall: Partly responding patients at 0.1-3.0 mg/kg showed some of the smallest clonal expansion. Within 6 weeks, CD4+ and CD8+ blood T cells expanded clonally at 0.1 to 3.0 mg/kg.

The protocol was immunoSEQ multiplex PCR, while the TCRdb copy is restricted to in-frame clones and leaves out a portion. This table holds around 97,000 clones, about 80% found once. It was autoimmune disease history or systemic immunosuppression that excluded patients. The source is an adult with an advanced solid tumor such as melanoma, head and neck, liver or kidney cancer. Sequenced material: CD4+ or CD8+ T cells sorted from blood, taken in a trial of the OX40 agonist ivuxolimab.

The CDR3 DNA reads as TGTGCCAGCAGTGTCGGACAGGCCAACTACGAGCAGTACTTC. Translated: CASSVGQANYEQYF. V usage is TRBV6-6 and J usage is TRBJ2-7, with 7 nucleotides matching TRBD1. V lost 5 bases and J lost 3; bases outside the gene matches: 7. This CDR3 has 14 amino acids. The germline V gene encodes CDR1 MNHNY and CDR2 SVGAGI (reference sequence).